A single sample gave rise to the 25 T cell receptor beta chains below, sequenced in a study of cytomegalovirus exposure and HLA in healthy donors. PCR primers comprised 60 Vbeta and 13 Jbeta primers. Method: immunoSEQ multiplex PCR; TCRdb's copy keeps in-frame clones and lacks some. The sample holds over 150,000 clones, around 68% seen once. Sequenced sample: PBMCs. The receptors stem from a woman aged 40 to 50 in good health and CMV-seropositive.

The rearrangement uses TRBV28 and TRBJ2-1; D is perhaps TRBD2 (5 bases). The CDR3 totals 16 residues. Germline CDR1 MDHEN, CDR2 SYDVKM. The ends were cut back, 6 bases at V and 0 bases at J, with 15 bases in the middle. The CDR3 bases are TGTGCCAGCAGCCCTTCCGGGAAGGGCTCCTACAATGAGCAGTTCTTC. It yields the protein CASSPSGKGSYNEQFF.

The CDR3 protein is CASSLAWGGIHEQYF. CDR3 bases: TGTGCCAGCAGCTTGGCATGGGGGGGTATACACGAGCAGTACTTC. This chain uses TRBV5-8 with TRBJ2-7, with 7 bases that match TRBD2. Trimming removed 0 bases from V and 5 bases from J; junction bases left unmatched: 8. CDR3 length: 15 residues. CDR1 is SGHTS and CDR2 is YDEGEE in the germline V gene.

This clone was observed a few times. This sequence joins TRBV5-6 and TRBJ2-7; TRBD2 is a possible D gene (5 bases). This CDR3 has 16 amino acids. From germline, CDR1 is SGHDT and CDR2 YYEEEE. Trimming shortened V by 2 bases and J by 0 bases, and 15 bases separated the two germline ends. CDR3 region: CASSLRADINSYEQYF. In DNA form, the CDR3 reads TGTGCCAGCAGCTTACGAGCGGATATAAACTCCTACGAGCAGTACTTC.

The chain couples TRBV28 to TRBJ2-7, with a weak D call TRBD1 (7 bases). Germline V gene data show CDR1 as MDHEN and CDR2 as SYDVKM. V lost 6 bases and J 2 bases, leaving 14 bases between the germline ends. CDR3 length: 14 amino acids. The CDR3 DNA reads TGTGCCAGCAGCGGGGGACAGACCACCTACGAGCAGTACTTC. It is translated as CASSGGQTTYEQYF.

This chain connects TRBV15 to TRBJ1-2, with a possible D match to TRBD1 (5 bases). CDR3 length equals 19 residues. The germline V gene has CDR1 LNHNV and CDR2 YYDKDF (reference sequence). V gave up 1 base and J gave up 4 bases, with 25 bases separating them. The chain's CDR3 is CATSRGGGGGRAQGYGYTF. The CDR3 DNA reads as TGTGCCACCAGCAGAGGTGGGGGAGGAGGCAGGGCTCAGGGCTATGGCTACACCTTC.

The chain uses TRBV10-1 and TRBJ2-3, with D tentatively TRBD1 (5 bases). The germline V gene has CDR1 WNHNN and CDR2 SYGVQD (reference sequence). The CDR3 is 13 amino acids. V was pared by 0 bases and J by 5 bases, with 6 bases between. CDR3 protein: CASSESDKDTQYF. The CDR3 DNA follows: TGCGCCAGCAGTGAGTCGGACAAAGATACGCAGTATTTT.

The rearrangement links TRBV19 to TRBJ1-3, with unresolved D. Deletions cut 6 bases from V and 5 bases from J, with 20 bases between. The CDR3 contains 16 residues. Germline V gene sequence: CDR1 LNHDA, CDR2 SQIVND (reference sequence). The CDR3 sequence is CASRLHVTPPRNTIYF. In nucleotides, the CDR3 is TGTGCCAGTAGACTACATGTCACTCCACCGAGAAACACCATATATTTT.

This clone was counted only a few times. V gene TRBV4-2 combines with J gene TRBJ1-1; the match to TRBD1 covers 7 bases. CDR3 length equals 15 residues. The germline CDR1 and CDR2 sequences are LGHNA and YNFKEQ. V dropped 4 bases and J dropped 1; count of bases not matched to a gene: 6. CDR3 bases: TGTGCCAGCAGCCCGCCGGGACAGTGGAACACTGAAGCTTTCTTT. Amino acids: CASSPPGQWNTEAFF.

The chain carries TRBV9 and TRBJ2-1; 10 bases line up with TRBD2. The V and J ends lost 2 bases and 4 bases, in that order; junction bases with no gene match: 9. This CDR3 has 17 residues. Germline V gene lookup returns CDR1 SGDLS and CDR2 YYNGEE. CDR3 amino acids: CASSVGVSGGPYNEQFF. CDR3 sequence (DNA): TGTGCCAGCAGCGTTGGGGTTAGCGGGGGGCCGTACAATGAGCAGTTCTTC. The whole variable domain, filled in from reference TRBV9 and TRBJ2-1, reads DSGVTQTPKHLITATGQRVTLRCSPRSGDLSVYWYQQSLDQGLQFLIQYYNGEERAKGNILERFSAQQFPDLHSELNLSSLELGDSALYFCASSVGVSGGPYNEQFFGPGTRLTVL.

This clone occurred a few times. This sequence joins TRBV4-3 and TRBJ2-7; 8 bases align to TRBD2. The V and J ends lost 0 bases and 3 bases, in that order; junction bases with no gene match: 13. The CDR3 has 18 amino acids. Looked up from germline, CDR1 is LGHNA and CDR2 is YSLEER. In DNA, the CDR3 is TGCGCCAGCAGCCAAGACCCCCTTGATAGCGGGACGCTCTACGAGCAGTACTTC. It specifies CASSQDPLDSGTLYEQYF.

The CDR3 coding sequence is TGCAGCGTTGAAGAGACAGGGAAGGGGGGTGACGAGCAGTTCTTC. Its translation: CSVEETGKGGDEQFF. This chain uses TRBV29-1 with TRBJ2-1; D is possibly TRBD1 (7 bases). This CDR3 region has 15 residues. V was shortened by 0 bases and J by 10 bases, with 19 bases between the two germline ends. CDR1 and CDR2 from the germline V gene are SQVTM and ANQGSEA.

V usage is TRBV5-1 and J usage is TRBJ2-2, with TRBD2 identical over 10 bases. Germline values: CDR1 SGHRS, CDR2 YFSETQ. The CDR3 consists of 19 residues. V lost 0 bases, J lost 2 bases, and 10 bases stayed unmatched. For the CDR3, the DNA is TGCGCCAGCAGCTTGGAAGGTCTAGCGGGAGAATATAACACCGGGGAGCTGTTTTTT. It specifies CASSLEGLAGEYNTGELFF.

This sequence joins TRBV6-6 and TRBJ2-2, with 9 bases that match TRBD1. The CDR3 spans 14 residues. V shed 5 bases, J shed 7 bases, and the junction held 5 bases outside the gene matches. Germline V gene lookup returns CDR1 MNHNY and CDR2 SVGAGI (reference sequence). CDR3 DNA sequence: TGTGCCAGCAGTCCCCGACAGGGGGACGGGGAGCTGTTTTTT. It is translated as CASSPRQGDGELFF.

This clone has a handful of counts. The chain employs TRBV11-1 and TRBJ2-7; the match to TRBD1 covers 10 bases. This CDR3 comprises 14 residues. The germline gives CDR1 SGHAT, CDR2 FQDESV (reference sequence). The V and J ends lost 5 bases and 2 bases, in that order; junction bases with no gene match: 3. Here the CDR3 reads CASSIGTGAYEQYF. The CDR3 coding sequence is TGTGCCAGCAGCATCGGGACAGGGGCCTACGAGCAGTACTTC. Full variable domain (rest looked up from reference TRBV11-1 and TRBJ2-7): EAEVAQSPRYKITEKSQAVAFWCDPISGHATLYWYRQILGQGPELLVQFQDESVVDDSQLPKDRFSAERLKGVDSTLKIQPAELGDSAMYLCASSIGTGAYEQYFGPGTRLTVT.

This chain links TRBV25-1 with TRBJ2-5, with 14 bases lining up with TRBD2. The germline CDR1 and CDR2 sequences are MGHDK and SYGVNS. The CDR3 has 15 amino acids. The ends lost 3 bases at V and 5 bases at J; junction bases unmatched: 2. The DNA for the CDR3 is TGTGCCAGCAGTGAGACTAGCGGGGGGGCGGAGACCCAGTACTTC. This encodes CASSETSGGAETQYF.

This clone was observed a handful of times. This chain links TRBV4-3 with TRBJ2-7; unclear D gene. The V end lost 0 bases, the J end lost 2 bases, and 8 bases lay between the germline ends. From germline, CDR1 is LGHNA and CDR2 YSLEER. The CDR3 is 14 residues long. CDR3 in DNA: TGCGCCAGCAGCCAAGAAACAGTTCCCTACGAGCAGTACTTC. Protein product: CASSQETVPYEQYF.

This clone has a handful of counts. The rearrangement joins TRBV5-1 to TRBJ2-2; 12 bases fit TRBD2. Per the germline V gene, CDR1 is SGHRS and CDR2 is YFSETQ. Trimming removed 4 bases from V and 5 bases from J; junction bases left unmatched: 3. This CDR3 has 15 amino acids. CDR3 bases: TGCGCCAGCAGCCAACTAGCGGGAGGAACCGGGGAGCTGTTTTTT. Encoded protein: CASSQLAGGTGELFF.

This chain uses TRBV23-1 with TRBJ1-4; D call uncertain. TRBV23-1 is placed among ORFs of uncertain function. This CDR3 is built from 14 residues. The ends were cut back, 3 bases at V and 6 bases at J, with 11 bases in the middle. CDR3 coding DNA: TGCGCCAGCAGTCAGGAGCCAGATCATGAAAAACTGTTTTTT. This translates into CASSQEPDHEKLFF.

The chain recombines TRBV21-1 with TRBJ1-1; the DNA was not compared with TRBD1, the D call given in the table. TRBV21-1 is a pseudogene locus. This CDR3 is 14 amino acids long. The CDR3 spells CASSNQGAITEAFF. CDR3 DNA: TGTGCCAGCAGCAATCAAGGGGCGATCACTGAAGCTTTCTTT.

V is TRBV27 and J is TRBJ2-7; 9 bases agree with TRBD2. The germline CDR1 and CDR2 sequences are MNHEY and SMNVEV (reference sequence). The CDR3 has 15 residues. The ends lost 8 bases at V and 6 bases at J; junction bases unmatched: 14. This chain's CDR3 is CASQSLAGPLGEQYF. CDR3 nucleotide sequence: TGTGCCAGCCAATCTCTAGCGGGACCCCTCGGCGAGCAGTACTTC.

The count of this clone is one. In DNA, the CDR3 is TGCAGCGTTGGAGGACTAGCGGCAGATACGCAGTATTTT. Protein product: CSVGGLAADTQYF. The chain carries TRBV29-1 and TRBJ2-3; 10 nucleotides agree with TRBD2. The germline CDR1 and CDR2 sequences are SQVTM and ANQGSEA. V shed 4 bases and J 4 bases; nucleotides not matched to a gene: 2. The CDR3 consists of 13 residues.

This clone occurred a few times. The V call is TRBV27, the J call TRBJ1-5, with D perhaps matching TRBD1 (6 bases). V was trimmed by 4 bases and J by 4 bases, leaving 8 bases between them. Germline V gives CDR1 MNHEY, CDR2 SMNVEV (reference sequence). The CDR3 covers 13 residues. The CDR3, as DNA: TGTGCCAGCAGTTACAGGGAAAATCAGCCCCAGCATTTT. This translates into CASSYRENQPQHF.

Only a few counts were recorded for this clone. The CDR3 is CASSQSGGAAADTQYF. CDR3 nucleotide sequence: TGCGCCAGCAGCCAGTCCGGGGGGGCAGCTGCAGATACGCAGTATTTT. The chain employs TRBV4-1 and TRBJ2-3; 8 bases fit TRBD2. V was clipped by 3 bases and J by 4 bases; unmatched bases: 9. The CDR3 contains 16 residues. Per germline, CDR1 MGHRA and CDR2 YSYEKL.

This clone was observed once. The genes are TRBV19 and TRBJ2-1; TRBD1 might be the D (6 bases). V gave up 6 bases and J gave up 0 bases, with 15 bases separating them. The CDR3 sequence is 16 residues long. CDR1 and CDR2 (germline): LNHDA, SQIVND (reference sequence). CDR3 sequence reads: CASRTLQGRSYNEQFF. CDR3 nucleotides: TGTGCCAGTAGGACCTTACAGGGCCGCTCCTACAATGAGCAGTTCTTC.

The genes are TRBV9 and TRBJ1-1, with 8 bases that match TRBD1. The CDR3 covers 14 residues. V trimming: 3 bases; J trimming: 5 bases; junction bases outside the gene matches: 6. Looked up from germline, CDR1 is SGDLS and CDR2 is YYNGEE. CDR3 region: CASSGGQGRTEAFF. Written as DNA, the CDR3 is TGTGCCAGCAGCGGCGGACAGGGCCGTACTGAAGCTTTCTTT.